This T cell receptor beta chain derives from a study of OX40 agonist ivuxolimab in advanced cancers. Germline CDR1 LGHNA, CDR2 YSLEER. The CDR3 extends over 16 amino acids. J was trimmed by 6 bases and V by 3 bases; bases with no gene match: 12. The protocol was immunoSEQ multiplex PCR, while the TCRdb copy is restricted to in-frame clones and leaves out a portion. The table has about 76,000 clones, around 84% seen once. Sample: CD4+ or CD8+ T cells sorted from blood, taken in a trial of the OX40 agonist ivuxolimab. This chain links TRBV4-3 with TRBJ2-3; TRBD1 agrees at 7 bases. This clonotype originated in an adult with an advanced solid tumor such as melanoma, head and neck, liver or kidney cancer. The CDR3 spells CASSQRGLSAKDTQYF. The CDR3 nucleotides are TGCGCCAGCAGCCAGAGGGGGCTCTCGGCCAAGGATACGCAGTATTTT.